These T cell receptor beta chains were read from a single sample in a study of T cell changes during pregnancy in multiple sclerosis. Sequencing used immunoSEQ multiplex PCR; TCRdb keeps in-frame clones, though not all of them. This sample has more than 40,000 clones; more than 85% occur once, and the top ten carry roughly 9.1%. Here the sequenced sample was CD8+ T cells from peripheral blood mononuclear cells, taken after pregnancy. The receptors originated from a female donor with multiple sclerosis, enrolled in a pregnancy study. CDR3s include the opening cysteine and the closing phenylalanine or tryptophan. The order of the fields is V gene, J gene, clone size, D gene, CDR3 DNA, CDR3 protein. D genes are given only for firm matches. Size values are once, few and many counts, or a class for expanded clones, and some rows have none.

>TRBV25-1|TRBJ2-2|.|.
TGTGCCAGCGGTCCAAGATGGGGGCTTGAGGTCACCGGGGAGCTGTTTTTT
CASGPRWGLEVTGELFF
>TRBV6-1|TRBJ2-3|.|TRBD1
TGTGCCAGCCAGACAGGGTTGGGCACAGATACGCAGTATTTT
CASQTGLGTDTQYF
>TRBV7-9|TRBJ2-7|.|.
TGTGCCAGCAGCCTAGGCAGCTACGAGCAGTACTTC
CASSLGSYEQYF
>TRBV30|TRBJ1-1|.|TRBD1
TGTGCCTGGATTTACAGGGGGCACACTGAAGCTTTCTTT
CAWIYRGHTEAFF
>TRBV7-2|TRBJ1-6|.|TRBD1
TGTGCCAGCAGCGCATCCGGGACAGACCATTCACCCCTCCACTTT
CASSASGTDHSPLHF
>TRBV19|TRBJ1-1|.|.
TGTGCCAGTAGCCTACAGGGAGGGCGGACTGAAGCTTTCTTT
CASSLQGGRTEAFF
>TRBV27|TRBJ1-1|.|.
TGTGCCAGCAGTTTATGGCCCACAGAGGAAGCTTTCTTT
CASSLWPTEEAFF
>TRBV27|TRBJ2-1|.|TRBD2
TGTGCCAGCAGTTTAATGGGTTGGGGAGGGGAGTCCTACAATGAGCAGTTCTTC
CASSLMGWGGESYNEQFF
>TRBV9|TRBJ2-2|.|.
TGTGCCAGCAGCCCCCGAGCTACGAACACCGGGGAGCTGTTTTTT
CASSPRATNTGELFF
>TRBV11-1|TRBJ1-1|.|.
TGTGCCAGCAGCTATATACAGGGCACTGAAGCTTTCTTT
CASSYIQGTEAFF
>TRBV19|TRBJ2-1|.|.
TGTGCCAGTACATTTGCGAGTGAGCAGTTCTTC
CASTFASEQFF
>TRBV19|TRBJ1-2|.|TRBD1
TGTGCCAGTAGCCTAGACAGGGGGCTCGATGGCTACACCTTC
CASSLDRGLDGYTF
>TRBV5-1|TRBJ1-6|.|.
TGCGCCAGCAGTCTCTCCTATAATTCACCCCTCCACTTT
CASSLSYNSPLHF
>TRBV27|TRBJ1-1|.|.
TGTGCCAGCAGTTTCTTTACTCCCCGGGGCACTGAAGCTTTCTTT
CASSFFTPRGTEAFF
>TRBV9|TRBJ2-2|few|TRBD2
TGTGCCAGCAGCCAGGAAGCGGGAGACGGGGAGCTGTTTTTT
CASSQEAGDGELFF
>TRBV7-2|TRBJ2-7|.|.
TGTGCCAGCAGCTCCACGGGTTTCGACGAGCAGTACTTC
CASSSTGFDEQYF
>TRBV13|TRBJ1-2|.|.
TGTGCCAGCAGCTTGTTTTCGGCAGGGTTAATTACCGGCTACACCTTC
CASSLFSAGLITGYTF
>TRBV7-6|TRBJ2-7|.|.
TGTGCCAGCAGCTTAGCGTCGATCTCGGGAGAGGCCTACGAGCAGTACTTC
CASSLASISGEAYEQYF